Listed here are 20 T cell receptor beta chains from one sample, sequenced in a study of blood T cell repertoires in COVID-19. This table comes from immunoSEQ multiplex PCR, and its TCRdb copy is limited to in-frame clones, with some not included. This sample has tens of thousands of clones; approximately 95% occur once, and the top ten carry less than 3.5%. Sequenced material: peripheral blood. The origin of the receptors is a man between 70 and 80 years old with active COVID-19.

CDR3 region: CASSPGQGEGEQFF. The CDR3 region has the DNA TGTGCCAGCAGCCCGGGACAGGGGGAGGGAGAGCAGTTCTTC. V and J are TRBV5-4 and TRBJ2-1; TRBD1 matches 11 bases. CDR1 is SGHNT and CDR2 is YYREEE in the germline V gene (reference sequence). Germline trimming cut 4 bases from V and 10 bases from J; bases unmatched to any gene: 7. The CDR3 has 14 amino acids.

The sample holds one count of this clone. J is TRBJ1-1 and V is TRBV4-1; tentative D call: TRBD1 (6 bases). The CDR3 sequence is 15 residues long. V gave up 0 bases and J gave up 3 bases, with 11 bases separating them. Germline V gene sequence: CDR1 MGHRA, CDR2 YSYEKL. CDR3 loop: CASSQEWGRYTEAFF. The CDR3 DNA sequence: TGCGCCAGCAGCCAAGAATGGGGGCGATACACTGAAGCTTTCTTT.

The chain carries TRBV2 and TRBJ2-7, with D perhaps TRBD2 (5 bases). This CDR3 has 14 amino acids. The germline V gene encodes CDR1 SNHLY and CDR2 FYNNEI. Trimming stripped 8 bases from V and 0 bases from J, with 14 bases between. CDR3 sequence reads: CASLKTTSSYEQYF. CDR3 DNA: TGTGCCAGCCTCAAGACAACTAGCTCCTACGAGCAGTACTTC.

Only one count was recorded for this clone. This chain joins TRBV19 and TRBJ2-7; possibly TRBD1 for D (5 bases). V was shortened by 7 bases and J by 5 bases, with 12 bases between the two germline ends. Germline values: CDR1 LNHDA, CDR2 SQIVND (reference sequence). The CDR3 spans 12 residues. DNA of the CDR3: TGTGCCAGTAATCAGGGTGGCCACGAGCAGTACTTC. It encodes CASNQGGHEQYF. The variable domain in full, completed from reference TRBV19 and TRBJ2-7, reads DGGITQSPKYLFRKEGQNVTLSCEQNLNHDAMYWYRQDPGQGLRLIYYSQIVNDFQKGDIAEGYSVSREKKESFPLTVTSAQKNPTAFYLCASNQGGHEQYFGPGTRLTVT.

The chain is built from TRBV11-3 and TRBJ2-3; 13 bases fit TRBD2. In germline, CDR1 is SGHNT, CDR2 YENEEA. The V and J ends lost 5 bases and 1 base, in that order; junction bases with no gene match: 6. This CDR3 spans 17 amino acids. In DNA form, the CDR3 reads TGTGCCAGCAGCCTAAGACTAGCGGGGGGTGGCACAGATACGCAGTATTTT. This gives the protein CASSLRLAGGGTDTQYF.

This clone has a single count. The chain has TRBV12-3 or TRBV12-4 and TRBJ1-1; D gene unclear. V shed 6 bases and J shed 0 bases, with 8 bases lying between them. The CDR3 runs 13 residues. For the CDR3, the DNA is TGTGCCAGCAGGTTACAGTTGAACACTGAAGCTTTCTTT. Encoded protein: CASRLQLNTEAFF.

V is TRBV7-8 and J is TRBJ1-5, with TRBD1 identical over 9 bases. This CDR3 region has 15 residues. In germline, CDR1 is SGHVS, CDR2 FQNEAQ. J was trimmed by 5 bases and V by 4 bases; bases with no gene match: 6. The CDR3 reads CASSSLTGGDQPQHF. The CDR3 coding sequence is TGTGCCAGCAGCTCACTGACAGGGGGAGATCAGCCCCAGCATTTT.

DNA for the CDR3: TGTGCCAGCACCCCCTTCCCGCGGCAAACCTCAAACTATGGCTACACCTTC. Its translation: CASTPFPRQTSNYGYTF. The chain is built from TRBV6-2 or TRBV6-3 and TRBJ1-2, with D unresolved. Germline V lookup: CDR1 MNHEY, CDR2 SVGEGT. V lost 7 bases, J lost 2 bases, and 23 bases lay in between. The CDR3 covers 17 residues.

The chain's CDR3 is CAIRPGGLATGELFF. In nucleotides, the CDR3 is TGTGCCATCAGGCCTGGCGGACTAGCCACCGGGGAGCTGTTTTTT. The chain employs TRBV10-3 and TRBJ2-2; 8 nucleotides line up with TRBD2. This CDR3 has 15 residues. CDR1 is ENHRY and CDR2 is SYGVKD in the germline V gene. Trimming removed 6 bases from V and 4 bases from J; junction bases left unmatched: 7.

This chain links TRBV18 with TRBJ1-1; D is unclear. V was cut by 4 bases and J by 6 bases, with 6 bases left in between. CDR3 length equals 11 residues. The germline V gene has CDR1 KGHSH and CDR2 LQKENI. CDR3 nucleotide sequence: TGTGCCAGCTCACAACTGCCTGAAGCTTTCTTT. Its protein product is CASSQLPEAFF.

CDR3 DNA sequence: TGTGCCAGCAGCCCAACTAGCGGGGGATCCAAAAACATTCAGTACTTC. Residues: CASSPTSGGSKNIQYF. The V call is TRBV7-2, the J call TRBJ2-4; the match to TRBD2 covers 11 bases. The ends lost 5 bases at V and 2 bases at J; junction bases unmatched: 5. This CDR3 has 16 residues. Germline values: CDR1 SGHTA, CDR2 FQGNSA.

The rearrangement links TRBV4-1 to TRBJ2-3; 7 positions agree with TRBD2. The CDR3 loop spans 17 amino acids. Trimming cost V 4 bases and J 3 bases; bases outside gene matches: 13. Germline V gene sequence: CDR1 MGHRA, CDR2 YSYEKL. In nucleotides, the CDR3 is TGCGCCAGCAGCCTAGGTGCCGGGGGGTGGGGGACAGATACGCAGTATTTT. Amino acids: CASSLGAGGWGTDTQYF.

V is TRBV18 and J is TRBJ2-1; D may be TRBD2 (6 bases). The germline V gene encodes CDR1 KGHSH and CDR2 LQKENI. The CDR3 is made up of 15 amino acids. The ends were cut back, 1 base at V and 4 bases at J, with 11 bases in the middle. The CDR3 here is CASSPQAGRYNEQFF. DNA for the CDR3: TGTGCCAGCTCACCACAGGCGGGGCGATACAATGAGCAGTTCTTC. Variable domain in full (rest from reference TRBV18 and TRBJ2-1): NAGVMQNPRHLVRRRGQEARLRCSPMKGHSHVYWYRQLPEEGLKFMVYLQKENIIDESGMPKERFSAEFPKEGPSILRIQQVVRGDSAAYFCASSPQAGRYNEQFFGPGTRLTVL.

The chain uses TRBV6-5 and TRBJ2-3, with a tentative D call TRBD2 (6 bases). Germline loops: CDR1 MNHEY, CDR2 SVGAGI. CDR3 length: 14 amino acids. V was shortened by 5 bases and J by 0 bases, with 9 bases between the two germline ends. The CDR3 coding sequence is TGTGCCAGCAGTAAGCGGGTGAGCACAGATACGCAGTATTTT. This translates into CASSKRVSTDTQYF.

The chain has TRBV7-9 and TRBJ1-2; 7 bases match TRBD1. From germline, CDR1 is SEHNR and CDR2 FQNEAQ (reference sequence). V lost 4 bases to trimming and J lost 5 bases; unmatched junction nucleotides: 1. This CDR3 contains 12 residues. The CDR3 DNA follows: TGTGCCAGCAGCTCGGGACAGTATGGCTACACCTTC. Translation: CASSSGQYGYTF.

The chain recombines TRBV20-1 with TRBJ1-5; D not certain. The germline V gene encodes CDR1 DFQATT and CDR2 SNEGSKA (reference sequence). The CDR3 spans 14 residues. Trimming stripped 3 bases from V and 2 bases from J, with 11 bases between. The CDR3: CSASGGQRNQPQHF. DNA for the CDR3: TGCAGTGCTAGTGGAGGGCAACGCAATCAGCCCCAGCATTTT.

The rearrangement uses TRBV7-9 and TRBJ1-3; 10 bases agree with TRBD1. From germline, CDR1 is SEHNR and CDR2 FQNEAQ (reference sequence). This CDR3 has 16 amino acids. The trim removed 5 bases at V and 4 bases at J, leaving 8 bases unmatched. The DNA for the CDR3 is TGTGCCAGCAGCCAAGGTTGGACAGGGGGAGGAAACACCATATATTTT. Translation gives CASSQGWTGGGNTIYF.

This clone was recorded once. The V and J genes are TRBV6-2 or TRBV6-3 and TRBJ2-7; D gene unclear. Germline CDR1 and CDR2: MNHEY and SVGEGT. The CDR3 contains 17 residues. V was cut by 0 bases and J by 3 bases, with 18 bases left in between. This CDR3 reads CASSYSPNRPSHYEQYF. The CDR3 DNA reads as TGTGCCAGCAGTTACTCTCCAAACAGACCGTCCCACTACGAGCAGTACTTC.

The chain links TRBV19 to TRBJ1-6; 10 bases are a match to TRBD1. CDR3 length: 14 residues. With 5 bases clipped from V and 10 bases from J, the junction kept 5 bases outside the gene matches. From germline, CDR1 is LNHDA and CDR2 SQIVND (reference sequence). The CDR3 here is CASSETGGKSPLHF. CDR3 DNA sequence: TGTGCCAGTAGTGAGACAGGGGGCAAATCACCCCTCCACTTT.

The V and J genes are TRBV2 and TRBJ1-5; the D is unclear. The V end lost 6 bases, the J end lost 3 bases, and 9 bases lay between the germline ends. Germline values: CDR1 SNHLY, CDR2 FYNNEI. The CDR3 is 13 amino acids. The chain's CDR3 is CASSDTNNQPQHF. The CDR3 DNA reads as TGTGCCAGCAGCGACACCAACAATCAGCCCCAGCATTTT. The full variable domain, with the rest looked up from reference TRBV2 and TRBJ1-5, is EPEVTQTPSHQVTQMGQEVILRCVPISNHLYFYWYRQILGQKVEFLVSFYNNEISEKSEIFDDQFSVERPDGSNFTLKIRSTKLEDSAMYFCASSDTNNQPQHFGDGTRLSIL.